Sequencing of this TCR beta chain was carried out in a study of T cells in Graves' hyperthyroidism and ophthalmopathy. This clonotype appeared a few times. The CDR3 runs to 16 residues. Deletions cut 5 bases from V and 0 bases from J, with 17 bases between. Per the germline V gene, CDR1 is DFQATT and CDR2 is SNEGSKA (reference sequence). Orbital computed tomography and thyroid ultrasound, together with serum TRAb and thyroxine and clinical symptoms, were used for diagnoses. Researchers took RNA transcripts and amplified the TCR beta CDR3 regions from them. HTBI primers were employed in a first-round RT-PCR of the TCR CDR3. TCRdb fed the multiplex PCR reads into MiXCR, producing one record per CDR3 protein. This sample has hundreds of thousands of distinct CDR3 sequences, with more than 14% found just once.

Sequencing input: blood. The chain joins TRBV20-1 to TRBJ1-5; D is unclear. This TCR was sampled from a woman aged 45-65 years with Graves' ophthalmopathy. The CDR3 region is CSARTSHINSNQPQHF. CDR3 in DNA: TGCAGTGCTCGGACCTCACATATTAATAGCAATCAGCCCCAGCATTTT.